Listed below are T cell receptor beta chains from one sample, sequenced in a study of cytomegalovirus exposure and HLA in healthy donors. The table came from immunoSEQ multiplex PCR; TCRdb's copy has only in-frame clones and leaves some out. The sample consists of about 190,000 clones, about four fifths of them appearing once. Sequenced input: PBMCs. These receptors were taken from a young woman in good health and CMV-seropositive. Both conserved end residues are part of each CDR3. The order of the fields is J gene, D gene, V gene, clone size, CDR3 protein, CDR3 DNA. D genes are given only for firm matches. Size values are once, few and many counts, or a class for expanded clones, and some rows have none.

TRBJ1-1	.	TRBV19	.	CATQTGGTLVQAFF	TGTGCCACCCAGACTGGGGGGACTCTCGTTCAAGCTTTCTTT
TRBJ2-5	TRBD1	TRBV10-3	.	CAVQGEQETQYF	TGTGCAGTTCAGGGGGAACAAGAGACCCAGTACTTC
TRBJ2-5	.	TRBV5-6	.	CASSPLVELQETQYF	TGTGCCAGCAGTCCGCTGGTAGAGCTCCAAGAGACCCAGTACTTC
TRBJ2-3	.	TRBV4-2	once	CASSQTTSTDTQYF	TGTGCCAGCAGCCAAACGACTAGCACAGATACGCAGTATTTT
TRBJ2-7	.	TRBV7-9	.	CASSPDFYEQYF	TGTGCCAGCAGCCCCGACTTCTACGAGCAGTACTTC
TRBJ1-2	TRBD1	TRBV9	.	CASSLRTGGPGYTF	TGTGCCAGCAGCCTTAGGACAGGGGGACCCGGCTACACCTTC
TRBJ2-5	.	TRBV6-5	.	CASSYSAGPSETQYF	TGTGCCAGCAGTTACTCTGCGGGCCCCAGCGAGACCCAGTACTTC
TRBJ1-5	.	TRBV5-5	.	CASSPRGGAAMNQPQHF	TGTGCCAGCAGCCCGAGGGGGGGGGCTGCGATGAATCAGCCCCAGCATTTT
TRBJ1-4	.	TRBV25-1	.	CASSAQGSEKLFF	TGTGCCAGCAGTGCGCAAGGTAGCGAAAAACTGTTTTTT
TRBJ2-1	TRBD2	TRBV11-1	.	CASSPGGRRGDYNEQFF	TGTGCCAGCAGCCCCGGGGGACGGCGGGGGGATTACAATGAGCAGTTCTTC
TRBJ1-1	TRBD1	TRBV4-1	.	CASSPDRGITEAFF	TGCGCCAGCAGCCCGGACAGGGGTATCACTGAAGCTTTCTTT
TRBJ2-5	.	TRBV28	.	CASSFLGARETQYF	TGTGCCAGCAGTTTCCTAGGGGCGCGGGAGACCCAGTACTTC
TRBJ1-1	TRBD1	TRBV6-5	.	CASRSSGTGGGTEAFF	TGTGCCAGCCGTTCGTCCGGGACAGGGGGCGGAACTGAAGCTTTCTTT
TRBJ1-1	.	TRBV2	.	CAWRGVNTEAFF	TGTGCCTGGAGGGGAGTGAACACTGAAGCTTTCTTT
TRBJ1-2	.	TRBV27	.	CASSFKGGIYTF	TGTGCCAGCAGTTTTAAGGGGGGGATCTACACCTTC
TRBJ1-4	TRBD1	TRBV25-1	few	CASSRQGLTNEKLFF	TGTGCCAGCAGCAGACAGGGATTGACTAATGAAAAACTGTTTTTT
TRBJ2-7	.	TRBV27	.	CASSLNRAPNEQYF	TGTGCCAGCAGTTTAAACAGGGCTCCTAACGAGCAGTACTTC
TRBJ2-1	TRBD1	TRBV9	.	CASSPRQGNNEQFF	TGTGCCAGCAGCCCTCGACAGGGCAACAATGAGCAGTTCTTC
TRBJ2-5	.	TRBV11-2	.	CASSRETQYF	TGTGCCAGCAGTAGAGAGACCCAGTACTTC
TRBJ2-5	.	TRBV11-2	few	CASSLGEETQYF	TGTGCCAGCAGCTTAGGAGAAGAGACCCAGTACTTC
TRBJ1-5	.	TRBV5-1	.	CASSLGGDSDQPQHF	TGCGCCAGCAGCTTGGGTGGGGACTCGGACCAGCCCCAGCATTTT
TRBJ2-7	.	TRBV27	.	CASSLGRIIGYEQYF	TGTGCCAGCAGTTTGGGGAGAATTATAGGCTACGAGCAGTACTTC
TRBJ1-1	.	TRBV7-2	.	CASSLTGTTGNTEAFF	TGTGCCAGCAGCTTGACCGGGACTACGGGGAACACTGAAGCTTTCTTT
TRBJ1-6	TRBD1	TRBV7-9	.	CASSLGRQGANSPLHF	TGTGCCAGCAGCCTAGGGAGGCAGGGGGCCAATTCACCCCTCCACTTT
TRBJ2-1	TRBD2	TRBV2	once	CASRYIAGGRNEQFF	TGTGCCAGCAGATACATAGCGGGAGGGAGGAATGAGCAGTTCTTC
TRBJ2-7	.	TRBV9	few	CASSVGWGGAYEQYF	TGTGCCAGCAGCGTAGGTTGGGGCGGAGCCTACGAGCAGTACTTC
TRBJ2-7	.	TRBV4-2	once	CASSQGVLPEQYF	TGTGCCAGCAGCCAAGGCGTACTACCTGAGCAGTACTTC
TRBJ2-1	TRBD2	TRBV9	.	CASSSGLAGVEEQFF	TGTGCCAGCAGCTCGGGACTAGCGGGAGTCGAAGAGCAGTTCTTC
TRBJ2-1	TRBD2	TRBV4-2	.	CASSQGRGGSSYNEQFF	TGTGCCAGCAGCCAAGGCCGGGGGGGGAGCTCCTACAATGAGCAGTTCTTC
TRBJ2-5	TRBD2	TRBV13	.	CASRFAGGFEETQYF	TGTGCCAGCAGATTCGCGGGAGGGTTCGAAGAGACCCAGTACTTC
TRBJ2-2	.	TRBV4-1	.	CASRPGGTGELFF	TGCGCCAGCAGACCTGGGGGGACCGGGGAGCTGTTTTTT
TRBJ1-1	.	TRBV15	.	CATSRRARGTEAFF	TGTGCCACCAGCCGTAGGGCCCGGGGCACTGAAGCTTTCTTT
TRBJ2-7	TRBD2	TRBV29-1	.	CSAFAGGGYEQYF	TGCAGCGCCTTCGCTGGGGGGGGCTACGAGCAGTACTTC
TRBJ2-7	.	TRBV7-8	.	CASSFARGEQYF	TGTGCCAGCAGCTTCGCTCGGGGCGAGCAGTACTTC
TRBJ2-7	.	TRBV28	few	CASSLRVGDIGYEQYF	TGTGCCAGCAGTTTAAGGGTGGGGGACATAGGCTACGAGCAGTACTTC
TRBJ1-2	.	TRBV7-9	.	CASSLGTDYGYTF	TGTGCCAGCAGCTTAGGGACAGACTATGGCTACACCTTC
TRBJ1-1	TRBD1	TRBV19	.	CAGRDRGSSGEAFF	TGTGCCGGAAGGGACAGGGGGAGTTCGGGTGAAGCTTTCTTT
TRBJ2-5	.	TRBV7-9	.	CASSLVEGEETQYF	TGTGCCAGCAGCTTAGTGGAAGGGGAAGAGACCCAGTACTTC
TRBJ2-5	TRBD1	TRBV18	.	CASSEQGAREETQYF	TGTGCCAGCTCAGAGCAGGGGGCGAGGGAAGAGACCCAGTACTTC
TRBJ2-7	TRBD1	TRBV6-1	.	CASSSLGTGIHEQYF	TGTGCCAGCAGCTCATTAGGGACAGGGATCCACGAGCAGTACTTC
TRBJ2-5	TRBD2	TRBV4-2	.	CASSQTSGGAETQYF	TGTGCCAGCAGCCAAACTAGCGGGGGGGCGGAGACCCAGTACTTC
TRBJ2-1	TRBD2	TRBV7-9	.	CASSRAGSYNEQFF	TGTGCCAGCAGCCGAGCGGGGTCCTACAATGAGCAGTTCTTC
TRBJ2-1	.	TRBV6-5	.	CASSYFGSSYNEQFF	TGTGCCAGCAGTTACTTCGGGAGCTCCTACAATGAGCAGTTCTTC
TRBJ2-7	.	TRBV19	.	CASGSGRNSYEQYF	TGTGCCAGCGGCTCAGGGAGGAACTCCTACGAGCAGTACTTC